Sequencing of this T cell receptor beta chain was carried out in a study of OX40 agonist ivuxolimab in advanced cancers. The CDR3 is 15 residues long. The germline gives CDR1 SGHNT, CDR2 YYREEE (reference sequence). Trimming removed 3 bases from V and 5 bases from J, with 17 bases in between. Profiling relied on immunoSEQ multiplex PCR, and the TCRdb table lists in-frame clones only, not all of them. The sample shows roughly 120,000 clones, just under 95% of them seen only once. This sequence was found in an adult with an advanced solid tumor such as melanoma, head and neck, liver or kidney cancer. The sequenced sample was CD4+ or CD8+ T cells sorted from blood, obtained in a trial of the OX40 agonist ivuxolimab. The chain links TRBV5-4 to TRBJ2-5; D not certain. The CDR3 loop is CASSSMGIFWETQYF. Here the CDR3 DNA reads TGTGCCAGCAGCTCCATGGGGATATTTTGGGAGACCCAGTACTTC. The variable domain in full, completed from reference TRBV5-4 and TRBJ2-5, reads ETGVTQSPTHLIKTRGQQVTLRCSSQSGHNTVSWYQQALGQGPQFIFQYYREEENGRGNFPPRFSGLQFPNYSSELNVNALELDDSALYLCASSSMGIFWETQYFGPGTRLLVL.